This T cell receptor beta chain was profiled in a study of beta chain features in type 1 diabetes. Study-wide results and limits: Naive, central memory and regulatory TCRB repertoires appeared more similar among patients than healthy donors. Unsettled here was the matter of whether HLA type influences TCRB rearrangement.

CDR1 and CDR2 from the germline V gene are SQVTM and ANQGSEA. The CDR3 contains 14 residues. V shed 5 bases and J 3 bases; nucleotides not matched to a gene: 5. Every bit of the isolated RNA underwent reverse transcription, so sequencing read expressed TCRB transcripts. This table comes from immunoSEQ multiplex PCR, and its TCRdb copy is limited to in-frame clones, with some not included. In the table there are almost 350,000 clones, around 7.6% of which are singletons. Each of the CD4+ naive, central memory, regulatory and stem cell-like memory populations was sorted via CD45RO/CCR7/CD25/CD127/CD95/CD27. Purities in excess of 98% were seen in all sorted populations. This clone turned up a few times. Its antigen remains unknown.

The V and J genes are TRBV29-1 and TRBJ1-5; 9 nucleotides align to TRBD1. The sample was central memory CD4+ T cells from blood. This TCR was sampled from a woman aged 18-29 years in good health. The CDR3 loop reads CSVRDREANQPQHF. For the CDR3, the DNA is TGCAGCGTTAGGGACAGGGAGGCCAATCAGCCCCAGCATTTT.